Detailed here is one T cell receptor beta chain. This sample is part of a study of blood T cell repertoires in COVID-19. The repertoire was sequenced with immunoSEQ multiplex PCR; TCRdb's copy has only in-frame clones and lacks some. This table has 380,000 or so clones, 89% appearing once. The CDR3 totals 17 residues. Looked up from germline, CDR1 is SEHNR and CDR2 is FQNEAQ (reference sequence). The trim removed 5 bases at V and 3 bases at J, leaving 8 bases unmatched. This chain joins TRBV7-9 and TRBJ2-3; 13 nucleotides agree with TRBD2. The source of this sequence is a middle-aged man with acute or convalescent COVID-19. Source material: peripheral blood. This chain's CDR3 is CASSGKTSGGVTDTQYF. The CDR3 DNA follows: TGTGCCAGCAGCGGAAAAACTAGCGGGGGGGTAACAGATACGCAGTATTTT. The full variable domain, with the rest looked up from reference TRBV7-9 and TRBJ2-3, is DTGVSQNPRHKITKRGQNVTFRCDPISEHNRLYWYRQTLGQGPEFLTYFQNEAQLEKSRLLSDRFSAERPKGSFSTLEIQRTEQGDSAMYLCASSGKTSGGVTDTQYFGPGTRLTVL.